Listed here are 20 T cell receptor beta chains from one sample, sequenced in a study of blood T cell repertoires in COVID-19. Assay: immunoSEQ multiplex PCR; the TCRdb copy retains only in-frame clones and omits some. The data show around 280,000 clones, 89% seen once. The sample taken for sequencing was peripheral blood. The receptors were sampled from a woman in her 30s with COVID-19, enrolled during active disease.

The rearrangement uses TRBV19 and TRBJ2-1; 8 nucleotides agree with TRBD2. Germline-derived CDR1 and CDR2 are LNHDA and SQIVND (reference sequence). The trim removed 6 bases at V and 8 bases at J, leaving 3 bases unmatched. This CDR3 has 12 residues. This CDR3 reads CASSGGAHEQFF. Written as DNA, the CDR3 is TGTGCCAGTAGCGGGGGGGCACATGAGCAGTTCTTC.

V gene TRBV18 combines with J gene TRBJ2-5, with 8 bases that match TRBD1. This CDR3 has 17 residues. Germline CDR1 and CDR2: KGHSH and LQKENI. Losses at the gene ends were 1 base for V and 1 base for J; bases not matched to a gene: 8. The CDR3 nucleotides read TGTGCCAGCTCACCACGGAATCCGGGACAGGCCCAAGAGACCCAGTACTTC. This codes for CASSPRNPGQAQETQYF.

The V and J genes are TRBV9 and TRBJ1-2; D uncertain. V lost 0 bases to trimming and J lost 4 bases, with 16 bases between them. Germline values: CDR1 SGDLS, CDR2 YYNGEE. The CDR3 extends over 16 amino acids. CDR3 bases: TGTGCCAGCAGCGTAGTAGTTGCGGGAGCCCTCTATGGCTACACCTTC. Translation: CASSVVVAGALYGYTF. Full variable domain (remainder filled in from reference TRBV9 and TRBJ1-2): DSGVTQTPKHLITATGQRVTLRCSPRSGDLSVYWYQQSLDQGLQFLIQYYNGEERAKGNILERFSAQQFPDLHSELNLSSLELGDSALYFCASSVVVAGALYGYTFGSGTRLTVV.

The CDR3 here is CASSQVGGRSNYGYTF. CDR3 DNA: TGTGCCAGCAGCCAAGTGGGTGGGAGATCTAACTATGGCTACACCTTC. The chain links TRBV3-1 (or the pseudogene TRBV3-2) to TRBJ1-2; no clear D gene. In germline, CDR1 is LGHDT, CDR2 YNNKEL (reference sequence). This CDR3 has 16 residues. V was trimmed by 1 base and J by 0 bases, leaving 12 bases between them.

This clone was recorded once. The chain combines TRBV18 with TRBJ1-2, with TRBD1 matching over 7 bases. The germline V gene has CDR1 KGHSH and CDR2 LQKENI. The ends lost 3 bases at V and 7 bases at J; junction bases unmatched: 11. The CDR3 loop spans 15 amino acids. For the CDR3, the DNA is TGTGCCAGCTCACCGGAAAGAACAGGGGTCAGTGGCTACACCTTC. Amino acid sequence: CASSPERTGVSGYTF.

The CDR3 protein is CAISEQAGGGTGELFF. CDR3 bases: TGTGCCATCAGTGAGCAGGCGGGGGGAGGCACCGGGGAGCTGTTTTTT. The gene calls are TRBV10-3 and TRBJ2-2; TRBD2 matches at 8 bases. The CDR3 consists of 16 residues. The J segment lost 4 bases and the V segment lost 2 bases, leaving 6 bases of the junction unmatched. Germline CDR1 and CDR2: ENHRY and SYGVKD.

The chain has TRBV19 and TRBJ1-5, with a tentative D call TRBD1 (6 bases). Trimming took off 7 bases at V and 5 bases at J, with 12 bases between the two ends. The germline gives CDR1 LNHDA, CDR2 SQIVND (reference sequence). The CDR3 covers 13 residues. The CDR3 sequence is CASNQGMHQPQHF. In DNA form, the CDR3 reads TGTGCCAGTAATCAGGGGATGCATCAGCCCCAGCATTTT.

V is TRBV5-1 and J is TRBJ2-5; TRBD1 matches at 10 bases. V was pared by 3 bases and J by 5 bases, with 4 bases of the junction left unmatched. CDR3 size: 14 residues. Per the germline V gene, CDR1 is SGHRS and CDR2 is YFSETQ. CDR3 DNA: TGCGCCAGCAGCTCGACAGGGGGCGGGGAGACCCAGTACTTC. Translating it yields CASSSTGGGETQYF.

V gene TRBV4-1 combines with J gene TRBJ2-1; possible D gene TRBD2, 5 bases. V was shortened by 4 bases and J by 0 bases, with 13 bases between the two germline ends. This CDR3 has 16 amino acids. CDR1 is MGHRA and CDR2 is YSYEKL in the germline V gene. The CDR3 region is CASSPRGRTSYNEQFF. CDR3 sequence (DNA): TGCGCCAGCAGCCCCCGGGGTAGGACCTCCTACAATGAGCAGTTCTTC.

There are many counts of this clone. The chain uses TRBV11-2 and TRBJ2-3, with 8 positions matching TRBD2. The CDR3 runs 15 residues. The junction had 3 bases not matched to a gene; V was cut back by 1 base and J by 3 bases. Germline-derived CDR1 and CDR2 are SGHAT and FQNNGV. The CDR3 DNA reads as TGTGCCAGCAGCTTAGCGCGACTAGCGACAGATACGCAGTATTTT. This sequence encodes CASSLARLATDTQYF.

The V and J genes are TRBV3-1 (or the pseudogene TRBV3-2) and TRBJ2-3; 10 bases are a match to TRBD2. Germline V gives CDR1 LGHDT, CDR2 YNNKEL (reference sequence). V lost 6 bases, J lost 4 bases, and 16 bases stayed unmatched. The CDR3 contains 18 residues. CDR3 nucleotide sequence: TGTGCCAGCAGTCCCAGACGCATGGGACTAGCGTTGTCAGATACGCAGTATTTT. Its protein is CASSPRRMGLALSDTQYF.

V usage is TRBV10-3 and J usage is TRBJ1-2, with a possible D match to TRBD1 (6 bases). Trimming removed 6 bases at V and 2 bases at J, with 16 bases between. Germline CDR1 ENHRY, CDR2 SYGVKD. The CDR3 extends over 15 amino acids. Here the CDR3 reads CAISFGPQGNYGYTF. The CDR3 DNA is TGTGCCATCAGCTTTGGACCCCAGGGGAACTATGGCTACACCTTC.

The chain links TRBV1 to TRBJ1-2; the tabulated D call, TRBD1, remains unverified against the DNA. TRBV1 is tagged as a pseudogene. This CDR3 is 16 amino acids long. CDR3 DNA sequence: TGCACCAGCAGCCAAGAACTCGGGACAGGGGGCTTTGGCTACACCTTC. Its protein product is CTSSQELGTGGFGYTF.

V gene TRBV9 combines with J gene TRBJ2-7, with a possible D match to TRBD2 (6 bases). V gave up 0 bases and J gave up 3 bases, with 10 bases separating them. The germline V gene has CDR1 SGDLS and CDR2 YYNGEE. The CDR3 consists of 14 residues. CDR3 in DNA: TGTGCCAGCAGCGTAGGGGGAGGATACTACGAGCAGTACTTC. Protein sequence: CASSVGGGYYEQYF.

V is TRBV4-1 and J is TRBJ1-6; TRBD1 matches 7 bases. Trimming took 2 bases from V and 9 from J; bases not matched to a gene: 10. Germline V gene lookup returns CDR1 MGHRA and CDR2 YSYEKL. The CDR3 totals 16 residues. CDR3 nucleotides: TGCGCCAGCAGCCAACCTACGGGACAGATAAGTTCACCCCTCCACTTT. It specifies CASSQPTGQISSPLHF.

This chain links TRBV27 with TRBJ1-1, with 7 bases lining up with TRBD1. Germline trimming cut 4 bases from V and 0 bases from J; bases unmatched to any gene: 5. The CDR3 consists of 15 residues. Per germline, CDR1 MNHEY and CDR2 SMNVEV (reference sequence). In nucleotides, the CDR3 is TGTGCCAGCAGTTCGATGACAGGGATGAACACTGAAGCTTTCTTT. This sequence encodes CASSSMTGMNTEAFF.

The chain couples TRBV5-1 to TRBJ1-2; 8 positions match TRBD1. The CDR3 is 13 residues long. Germline CDR1 SGHRS, CDR2 YFSETQ. V lost 5 bases, J lost 3 bases, and 3 bases stayed unmatched. The CDR3 spells CASRKTGDYGYTF. CDR3 in DNA: TGCGCCAGCAGGAAGACAGGGGACTATGGCTACACCTTC.

The chain couples TRBV5-1 to TRBJ1-3; TRBD1 matches 7 bases. Germline CDR1 is SGHRS and CDR2 is YFSETQ. This CDR3 has 15 amino acids. Trimming took 4 bases from V and 7 from J; bases not matched to a gene: 11. CDR3 in DNA: TGCGCCAGCAGCCCTGGACAGGTTAATATCAACACCATATATTTT. It is translated as CASSPGQVNINTIYF.

The chain joins TRBV5-5 to TRBJ1-5, with D perhaps TRBD1 (5 bases). This CDR3 spans 15 amino acids. Germline V gene lookup returns CDR1 SGHKS and CDR2 YYEKEE (reference sequence). Trimming took off 0 bases at V and 5 bases at J, with 12 bases between the two ends. The CDR3 sequence: CASSLGWGGDQPQHF. In DNA, the CDR3 is TGTGCCAGCAGCTTGGGCTGGGGGGGGGATCAGCCCCAGCATTTT.

This clone occurred a few times. This chain links TRBV4-1 with TRBJ2-2; no definite D call. The CDR3 contains 14 residues. The germline gives CDR1 MGHRA, CDR2 YSYEKL. V lost 4 bases and J 4 bases, leaving 10 bases between the germline ends. The CDR3 here is CASSLPSGTGELFF. In DNA form, the CDR3 reads TGCGCCAGCAGCCTCCCTAGTGGCACCGGGGAGCTGTTTTTT.